These T cell receptor beta chains were read from a single sample in a study of technical replicates of blood from a handful of donors. The table came from immunoSEQ multiplex PCR; TCRdb's copy has only in-frame clones and leaves some out. The table shows about 97,000 clones, with 95% to 97% occurring only once. Sequences were obtained from T cells isolated from PBMCs. These receptors came from a human donor in good health. The CDR3 runs from the conserved cysteine through the conserved F or W. Each record gives: V gene, clone size, D gene, J gene, CDR3 protein, CDR3 DNA. D genes are given only for firm matches. Not all rows give a size; the values are once, few, many and, for expanded clones, a class.

v_gene: TRBV9; abundance: -; d_gene: TRBD1; j_gene: TRBJ2-1; CDR3aa: CASSTGTGAYNEQFF; CDR3nt: TGTGCCAGCAGCACCGGGACAGGGGCCTACAATGAGCAGTTCTTC
v_gene: TRBV25-1; abundance: -; d_gene: -; j_gene: TRBJ2-7; CDR3aa: CASSEFGGSSYEQYF; CDR3nt: TGTGCCAGCAGTGAATTTGGAGGGAGCTCCTACGAGCAGTACTTC
v_gene: TRBV15; abundance: -; d_gene: -; j_gene: TRBJ1-1; CDR3aa: CATSRDRYADREAFF; CDR3nt: TGTGCCACCAGCAGAGATCGTTACGCGGACAGAGAAGCTTTCTTT
v_gene: TRBV19; abundance: -; d_gene: -; j_gene: TRBJ1-1; CDR3aa: CASSIVGGVSTEAFF; CDR3nt: TGTGCCAGTAGTATAGTTGGAGGGGTCAGCACTGAAGCTTTCTTT
v_gene: TRBV29-1; abundance: -; d_gene: -; j_gene: TRBJ2-1; CDR3aa: CSVKFRGDSYNEQFF; CDR3nt: TGCAGCGTTAAATTCAGGGGGGACTCCTACAATGAGCAGTTCTTC
v_gene: TRBV5-1; abundance: -; d_gene: TRBD2; j_gene: TRBJ2-7; CDR3aa: CASSIGTSGSVHEQYF; CDR3nt: TGCGCCAGCAGCATAGGGACTAGCGGGAGTGTACACGAGCAGTACTTC
v_gene: TRBV25-1; abundance: -; d_gene: -; j_gene: TRBJ2-7; CDR3aa: CASGLAFEQYF; CDR3nt: TGTGCCAGCGGTCTAGCGTTCGAGCAGTACTTC
v_gene: TRBV19; abundance: -; d_gene: -; j_gene: TRBJ2-7; CDR3aa: CASGDTFYEQYF; CDR3nt: TGTGCCAGTGGGGACACTTTCTACGAGCAGTACTTC
v_gene: TRBV1; abundance: once; d_gene: -; j_gene: TRBJ2-3; CDR3aa: CTSSQALLLAGGTDTQYF; CDR3nt: TGCACCAGCAGCCAAGCTCTGTTACTAGCGGGAGGTACAGATACGCAGTATTTT
v_gene: TRBV7-2; abundance: -; d_gene: -; j_gene: TRBJ2-7; CDR3aa: CASSLRGYEQYF; CDR3nt: TGTGCCAGCAGCTTACGGGGCTACGAGCAGTACTTC
v_gene: TRBV11-2; abundance: -; d_gene: TRBD2; j_gene: TRBJ2-7; CDR3aa: CASSFLGSGGYEQYF; CDR3nt: TGTGCCAGCAGCTTTTTAGGTAGCGGGGGCTACGAGCAGTACTTC
v_gene: TRBV9; abundance: -; d_gene: TRBD2; j_gene: TRBJ2-3; CDR3aa: CASSVSGRTDTQYF; CDR3nt: TGTGCCAGCAGCGTAAGCGGGAGAACAGATACGCAGTATTTT
v_gene: TRBV5-4; abundance: -; d_gene: -; j_gene: TRBJ2-1; CDR3aa: CASSKTEGYNEQFF; CDR3nt: TGTGCCAGCAGCAAGACTGAAGGATACAATGAGCAGTTCTTC
v_gene: TRBV5-6; abundance: once; d_gene: TRBD1; j_gene: TRBJ2-7; CDR3aa: CASLKGAREQYF; CDR3nt: TGTGCCAGCCTTAAGGGGGCGCGAGAGCAGTACTTC
v_gene: TRBV7-9; abundance: -; d_gene: TRBD1; j_gene: TRBJ1-1; CDR3aa: CASSEGQGYTEAFF; CDR3nt: TGTGCCAGCAGCGAGGGACAGGGCTACACTGAAGCTTTCTTT
v_gene: TRBV7-3; abundance: -; d_gene: -; j_gene: TRBJ1-1; CDR3aa: CASSPYPTGIGTEAFF; CDR3nt: TGTGCCAGCAGCCCCTATCCCACAGGGATTGGAACTGAAGCTTTCTTT
v_gene: TRBV7-2; abundance: once; d_gene: -; j_gene: TRBJ2-3; CDR3aa: CASSFWGEGADTQYF; CDR3nt: TGTGCCAGCAGCTTTTGGGGGGAAGGGGCAGATACGCAGTATTTT
v_gene: TRBV7-7; abundance: -; d_gene: -; j_gene: TRBJ2-5; CDR3aa: CASSLQGYTGETQYF; CDR3nt: TGTGCTAGCAGCTTGCAGGGTTATACGGGAGAGACCCAGTACTTC
v_gene: TRBV7-9; abundance: -; d_gene: -; j_gene: TRBJ1-2; CDR3aa: CASSLAGAGANYGYTF; CDR3nt: TGTGCCAGCAGCTTAGCCGGGGCAGGGGCTAACTATGGCTACACCTTC